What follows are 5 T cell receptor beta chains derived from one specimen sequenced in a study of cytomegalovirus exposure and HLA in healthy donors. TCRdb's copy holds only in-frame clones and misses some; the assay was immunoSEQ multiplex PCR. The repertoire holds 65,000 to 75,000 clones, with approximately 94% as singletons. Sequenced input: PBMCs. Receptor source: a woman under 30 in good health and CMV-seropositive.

The CDR3 DNA follows: TGTGCCAGCAGCTTCACAGATTCACCCCTCCACTTT. It yields the protein CASSFTDSPLHF. The J gene is TRBJ1-6, the V gene TRBV7-9; D is unclear. V was trimmed by 3 bases and J by 8 bases, leaving 5 bases between them. The CDR3 sequence is 12 residues long. Germline CDR1 and CDR2: SEHNR and FQNEAQ (reference sequence).

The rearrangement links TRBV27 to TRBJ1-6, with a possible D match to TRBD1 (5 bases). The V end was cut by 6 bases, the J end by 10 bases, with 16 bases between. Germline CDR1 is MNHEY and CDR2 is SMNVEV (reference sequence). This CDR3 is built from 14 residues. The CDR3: CASRSTPGVSPLHF. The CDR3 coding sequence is TGTGCCAGCAGATCAACTCCGGGGGTCTCACCCCTCCACTTT.

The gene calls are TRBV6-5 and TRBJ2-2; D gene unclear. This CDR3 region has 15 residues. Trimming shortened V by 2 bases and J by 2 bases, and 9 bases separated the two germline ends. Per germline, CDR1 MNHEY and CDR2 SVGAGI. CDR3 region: CASSYVLSNTGELFF. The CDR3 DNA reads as TGTGCCAGCAGTTACGTCTTGTCCAACACCGGGGAGCTGTTTTTT.

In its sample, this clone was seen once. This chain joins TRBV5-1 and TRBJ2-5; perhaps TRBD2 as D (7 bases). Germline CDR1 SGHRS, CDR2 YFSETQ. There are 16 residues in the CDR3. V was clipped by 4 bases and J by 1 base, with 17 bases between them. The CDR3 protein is CASSQTRGGGQETQYF. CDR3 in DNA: TGCGCCAGCAGCCAGACCAGGGGAGGGGGCCAAGAGACCCAGTACTTC.

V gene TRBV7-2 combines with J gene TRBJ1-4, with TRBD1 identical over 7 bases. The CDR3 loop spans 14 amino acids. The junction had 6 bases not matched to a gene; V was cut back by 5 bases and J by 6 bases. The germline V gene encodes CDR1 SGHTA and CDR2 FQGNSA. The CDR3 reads CASSPNRGHEKLFF. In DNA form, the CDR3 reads TGTGCCAGCAGCCCGAACAGGGGTCATGAAAAACTGTTTTTT.